This T cell receptor (beta chain) appears in the sequencing data of a study of blood T cell repertoires in COVID-19. On the study more broadly: The origin of the acute and convalescent COVID-19 samples was the United States, Italy and Spain.

This clone was detected once. The protocol was immunoSEQ multiplex PCR, while the TCRdb copy is restricted to in-frame clones and leaves out a portion. The repertoire holds approximately 220,000 clones, with over 75% as singletons. CDR1 is SQVTM and CDR2 is ANQGSEA in the germline V gene. Trimming cost V 3 bases and J 5 bases, with 10 bases left between them. This CDR3 is 12 amino acids long. The sample consisted of PBMCs or T cells enriched from blood (not recorded which). The V and J genes are TRBV29-1 and TRBJ2-5; D possibly corresponds to TRBD1 (7 bases). This sequence was found in a woman in her late teens or twenties in a cohort exposed to, infected with or recovered from COVID-19 (not recorded which). The CDR3 bases are TGCAGCGTTGAGACAGGGAGGGAGACCCAGTACTTC. This codes for CSVETGRETQYF.